This T cell receptor beta chain was obtained from a study of OX40 agonist ivuxolimab in advanced cancers. The study, taken as a whole, reports: Researchers report that CD8+ T cells had, on average, more expanded clones than CD4+.

Clones were read by immunoSEQ multiplex PCR, and TCRdb kept only the in-frame ones, dropping some. Seen here are over 45,000 clones, more than 85% observed once, and the top ten hold 25% to 40%. On this clone: The antigen remains undetermined.

Sample: CD4+ or CD8+ T cells sorted from blood, taken in a trial of the OX40 agonist ivuxolimab. This receptor was taken from an adult with an advanced solid tumor such as melanoma, head and neck, liver or kidney cancer.

The DNA for the CDR3 is TGTGCCAGCAGTCCCTACAATGGGGGAACCCAGTACTTC. Translating gives CASSPYNGGTQYF. The V and J genes are TRBV27 and TRBJ2-5; D possibly uses TRBD1 or TRBD2 (5 bases each). Germline V gene data show CDR1 as MNHEY and CDR2 as SMNVEV (reference sequence). The V end was cut by 5 bases, the J end by 8 bases, with 15 bases between. The CDR3 has 13 residues.